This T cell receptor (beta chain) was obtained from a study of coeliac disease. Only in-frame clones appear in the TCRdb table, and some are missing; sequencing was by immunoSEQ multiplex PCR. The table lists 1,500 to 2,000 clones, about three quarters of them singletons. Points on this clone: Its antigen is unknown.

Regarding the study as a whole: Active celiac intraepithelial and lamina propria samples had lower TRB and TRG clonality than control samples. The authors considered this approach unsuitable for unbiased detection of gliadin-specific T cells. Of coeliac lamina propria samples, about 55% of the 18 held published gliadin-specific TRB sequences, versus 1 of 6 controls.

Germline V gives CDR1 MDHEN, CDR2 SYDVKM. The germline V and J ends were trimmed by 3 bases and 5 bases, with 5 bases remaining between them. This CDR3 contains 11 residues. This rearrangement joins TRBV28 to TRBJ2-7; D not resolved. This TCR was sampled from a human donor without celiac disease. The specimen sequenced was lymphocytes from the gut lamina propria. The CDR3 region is CASSFRDEQYF. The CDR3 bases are TGTGCCAGCAGTTTCCGCGACGAGCAGTACTTC.